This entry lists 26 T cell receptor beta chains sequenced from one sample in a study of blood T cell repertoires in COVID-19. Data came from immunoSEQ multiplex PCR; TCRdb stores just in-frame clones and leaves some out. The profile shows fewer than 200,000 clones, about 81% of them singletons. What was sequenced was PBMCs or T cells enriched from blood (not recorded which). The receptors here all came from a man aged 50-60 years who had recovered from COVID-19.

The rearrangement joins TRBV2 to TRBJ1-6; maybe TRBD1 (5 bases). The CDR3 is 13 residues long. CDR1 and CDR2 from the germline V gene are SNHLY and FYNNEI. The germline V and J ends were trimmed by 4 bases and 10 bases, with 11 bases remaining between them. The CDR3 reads CASSADRTSPLHF. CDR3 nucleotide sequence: TGTGCCAGCAGTGCAGACAGAACCTCACCCCTCCACTTT.

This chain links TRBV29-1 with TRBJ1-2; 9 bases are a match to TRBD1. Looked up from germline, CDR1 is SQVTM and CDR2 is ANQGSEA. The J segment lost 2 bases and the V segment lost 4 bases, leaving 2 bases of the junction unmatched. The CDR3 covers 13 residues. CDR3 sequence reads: CSVGTGENYGYTF. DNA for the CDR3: TGCAGCGTTGGGACAGGGGAAAACTATGGCTACACCTTC.

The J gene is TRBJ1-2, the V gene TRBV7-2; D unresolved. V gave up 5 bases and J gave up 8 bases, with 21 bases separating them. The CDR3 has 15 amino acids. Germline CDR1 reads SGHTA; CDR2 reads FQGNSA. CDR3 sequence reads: CASSLSDIPIQGYTF. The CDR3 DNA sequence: TGTGCCAGCAGCCTCTCAGACATACCTATTCAAGGCTACACCTTC.

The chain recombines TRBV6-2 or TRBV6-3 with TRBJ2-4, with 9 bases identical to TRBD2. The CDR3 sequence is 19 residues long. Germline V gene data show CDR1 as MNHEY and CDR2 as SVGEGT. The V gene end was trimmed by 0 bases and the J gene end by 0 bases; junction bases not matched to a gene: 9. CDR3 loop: CASSYSYPTSGLAKNIQYF. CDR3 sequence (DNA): TGTGCCAGCAGTTACTCCTACCCGACTAGCGGTCTAGCCAAAAACATTCAGTACTTC.

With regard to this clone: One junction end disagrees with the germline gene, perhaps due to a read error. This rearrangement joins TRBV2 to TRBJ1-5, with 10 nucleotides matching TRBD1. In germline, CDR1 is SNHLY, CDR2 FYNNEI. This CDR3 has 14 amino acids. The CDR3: CAIGTTGGNQPQHF. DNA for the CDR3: TGTGCCATTGGGACGACAGGGGGCAACCAGCCCCAGCATTTT.

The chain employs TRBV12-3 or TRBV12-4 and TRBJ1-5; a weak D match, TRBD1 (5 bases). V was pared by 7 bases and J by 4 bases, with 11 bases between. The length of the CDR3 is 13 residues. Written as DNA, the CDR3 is TGTGCCAGCATGGCGGGGCGGAATCAGCCCCAGCATTTT. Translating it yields CASMAGRNQPQHF.

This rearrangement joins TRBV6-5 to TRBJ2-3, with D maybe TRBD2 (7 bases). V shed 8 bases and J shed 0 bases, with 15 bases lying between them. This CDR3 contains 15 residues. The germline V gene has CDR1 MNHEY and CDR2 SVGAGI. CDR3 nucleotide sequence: TGTGCCAGCGGGACAAGCGGGGCAAGCACAGATACGCAGTATTTT. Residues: CASGTSGASTDTQYF.

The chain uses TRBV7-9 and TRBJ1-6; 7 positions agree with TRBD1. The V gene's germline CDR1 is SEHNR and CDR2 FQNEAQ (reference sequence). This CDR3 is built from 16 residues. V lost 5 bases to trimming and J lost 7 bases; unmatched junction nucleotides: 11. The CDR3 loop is CASSPRGTASNSPLHF. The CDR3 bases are TGTGCCAGCAGCCCGCGTGGGACAGCCAGCAATTCACCCCTCCACTTT. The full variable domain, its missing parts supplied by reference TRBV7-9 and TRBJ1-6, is DTGVSQNPRHKITKRGQNVTFRCDPISEHNRLYWYRQTLGQGPEFLTYFQNEAQLEKSRLLSDRFSAERPKGSFSTLEIQRTEQGDSAMYLCASSPRGTASNSPLHFGNGTRLTVT.

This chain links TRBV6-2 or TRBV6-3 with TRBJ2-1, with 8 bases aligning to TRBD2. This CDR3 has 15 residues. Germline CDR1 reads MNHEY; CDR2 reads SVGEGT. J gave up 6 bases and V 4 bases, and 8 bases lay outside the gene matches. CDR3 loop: CASSSHVGRGNEQFF. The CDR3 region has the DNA TGTGCCAGCAGTTCCCACGTCGGGAGGGGCAATGAGCAGTTCTTC.

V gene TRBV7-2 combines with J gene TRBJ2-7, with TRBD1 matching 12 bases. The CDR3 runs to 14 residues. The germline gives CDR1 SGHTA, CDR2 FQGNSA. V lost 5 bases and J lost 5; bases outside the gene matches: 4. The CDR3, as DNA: TGTGCCAGCAGCGGCGGGACAGGGGGCCACGAGCAGTACTTC. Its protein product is CASSGGTGGHEQYF. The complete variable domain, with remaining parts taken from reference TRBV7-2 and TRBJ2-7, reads GAGVSQSPSNKVTEKGKDVELRCDPISGHTALYWYRQSLGQGLEFLIYFQGNSAPDKSGLPSDRFSAERTGGSVSTLTIQRTQQEDSAVYLCASSGGTGGHEQYFGPGTRLTVT.

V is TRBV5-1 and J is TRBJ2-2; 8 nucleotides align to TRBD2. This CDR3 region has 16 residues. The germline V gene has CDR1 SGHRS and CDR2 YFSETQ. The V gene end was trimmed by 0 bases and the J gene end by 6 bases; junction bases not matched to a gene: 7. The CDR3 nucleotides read TGCGCCAGCAGCTTGGCTGTAGCGGGGACGGCCGGGGAGCTGTTTTTT. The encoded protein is CASSLAVAGTAGELFF.

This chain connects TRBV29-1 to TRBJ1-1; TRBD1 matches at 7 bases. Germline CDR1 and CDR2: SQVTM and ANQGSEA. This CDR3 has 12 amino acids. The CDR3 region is CSAIQGPDEAFF. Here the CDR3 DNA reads TGCAGTGCAATACAGGGGCCGGATGAAGCTTTCTTT.

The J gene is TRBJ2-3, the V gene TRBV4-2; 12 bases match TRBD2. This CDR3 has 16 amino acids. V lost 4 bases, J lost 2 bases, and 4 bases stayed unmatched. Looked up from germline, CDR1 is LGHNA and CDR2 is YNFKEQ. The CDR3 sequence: CASSPRLAGDTDTQYF. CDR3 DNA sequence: TGTGCCAGCAGCCCCCGACTAGCGGGGGACACAGATACGCAGTATTTT.

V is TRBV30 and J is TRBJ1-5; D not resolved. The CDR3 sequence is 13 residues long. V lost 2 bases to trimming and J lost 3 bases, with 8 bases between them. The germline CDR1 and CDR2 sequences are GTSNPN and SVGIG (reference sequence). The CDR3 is CAWSTRDNQPQHF. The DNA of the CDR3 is TGTGCCTGGAGTACGAGGGACAATCAGCCCCAGCATTTT.

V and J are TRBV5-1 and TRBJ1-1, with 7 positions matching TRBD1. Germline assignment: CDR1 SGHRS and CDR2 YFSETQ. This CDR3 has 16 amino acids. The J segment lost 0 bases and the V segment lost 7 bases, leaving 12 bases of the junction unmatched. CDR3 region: CASRRQGRLMNTEAFF. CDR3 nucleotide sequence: TGCGCCAGCCGAAGACAGGGTAGACTTATGAACACTGAAGCTTTCTTT.

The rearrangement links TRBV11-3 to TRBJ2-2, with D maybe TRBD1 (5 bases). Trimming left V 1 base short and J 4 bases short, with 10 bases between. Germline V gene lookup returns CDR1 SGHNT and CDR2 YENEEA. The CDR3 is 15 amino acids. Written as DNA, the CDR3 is TGTGCCAGCAGCTTAGGCAGGGTGTCCACCGGGGAGCTGTTTTTT. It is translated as CASSLGRVSTGELFF.

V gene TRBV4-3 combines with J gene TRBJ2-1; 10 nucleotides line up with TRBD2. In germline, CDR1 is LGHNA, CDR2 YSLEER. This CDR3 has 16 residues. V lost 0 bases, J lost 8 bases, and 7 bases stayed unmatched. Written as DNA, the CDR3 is TGCGCCAGCAGCCAAGATGTTAGCGGGGGGATCGATGAGCAGTTCTTC. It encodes CASSQDVSGGIDEQFF.

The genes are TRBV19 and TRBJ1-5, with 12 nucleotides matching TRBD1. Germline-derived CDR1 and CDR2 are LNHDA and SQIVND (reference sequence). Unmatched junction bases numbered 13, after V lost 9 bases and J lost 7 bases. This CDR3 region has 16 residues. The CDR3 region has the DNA TGTGCCAGCCAAGATCGGGGACAGGGGGCAAGACAGCCCCAGCATTTT. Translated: CASQDRGQGARQPQHF.

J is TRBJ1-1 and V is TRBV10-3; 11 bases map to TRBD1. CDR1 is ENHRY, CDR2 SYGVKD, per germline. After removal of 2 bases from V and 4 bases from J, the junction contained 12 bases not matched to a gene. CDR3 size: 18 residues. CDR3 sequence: CAISELPGQGAIGTEAFF. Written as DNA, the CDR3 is TGTGCCATCAGTGAGCTCCCCGGACAGGGGGCTATAGGCACTGAAGCTTTCTTT.

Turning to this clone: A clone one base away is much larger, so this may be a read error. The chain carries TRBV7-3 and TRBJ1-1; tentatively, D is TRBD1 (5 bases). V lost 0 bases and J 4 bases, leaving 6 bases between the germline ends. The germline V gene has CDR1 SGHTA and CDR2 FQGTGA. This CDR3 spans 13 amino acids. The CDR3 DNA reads TGTGCCAGCAGCTTAACGGGGGGCACTGAAGCTTTCTTT. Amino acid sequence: CASSLTGGTEAFF.

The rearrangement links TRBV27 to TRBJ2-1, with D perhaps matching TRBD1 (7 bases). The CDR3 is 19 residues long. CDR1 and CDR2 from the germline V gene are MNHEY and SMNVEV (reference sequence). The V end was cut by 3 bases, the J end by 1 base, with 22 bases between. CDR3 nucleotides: TGTGCCAGCAGTTTTAGACCCGCGGGGACAGTAGGGTCCTACAATGAGCAGTTCTTC. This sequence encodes CASSFRPAGTVGSYNEQFF.

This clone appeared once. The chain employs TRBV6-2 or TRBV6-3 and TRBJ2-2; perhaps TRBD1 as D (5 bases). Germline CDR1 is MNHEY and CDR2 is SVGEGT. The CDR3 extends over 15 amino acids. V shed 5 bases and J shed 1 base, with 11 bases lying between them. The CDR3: CASSKRTRNTGELFF. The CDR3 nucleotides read TGTGCCAGCAGTAAGAGGACAAGGAACACCGGGGAGCTGTTTTTT.

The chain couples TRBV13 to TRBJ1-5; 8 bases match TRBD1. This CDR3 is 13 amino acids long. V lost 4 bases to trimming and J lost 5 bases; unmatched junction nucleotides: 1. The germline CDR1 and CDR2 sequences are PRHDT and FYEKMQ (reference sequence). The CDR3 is CASSYRGDQPQHF. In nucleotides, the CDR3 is TGTGCCAGCAGCTACAGGGGGGATCAGCCCCAGCATTTT.

The CDR3: CASSPLPGQGNEQYF. The CDR3 DNA is TGTGCCAGCAGCCCTCTGCCGGGACAGGGCAACGAGCAGTACTTC. The chain is built from TRBV5-4 and TRBJ2-7; 9 nucleotides match TRBD1. This CDR3 has 15 amino acids. Trimming took 4 bases from V and 5 from J; bases not matched to a gene: 10. Looked up from germline, CDR1 is SGHNT and CDR2 is YYREEE (reference sequence).

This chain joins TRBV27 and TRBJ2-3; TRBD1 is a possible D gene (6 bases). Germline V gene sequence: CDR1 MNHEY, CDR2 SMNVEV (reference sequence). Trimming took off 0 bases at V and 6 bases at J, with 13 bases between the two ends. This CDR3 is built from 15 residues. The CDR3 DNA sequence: TGTGCCAGCAGTTTATCGATTCCAGGGGCGGATACGCAGTATTTT. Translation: CASSLSIPGADTQYF.

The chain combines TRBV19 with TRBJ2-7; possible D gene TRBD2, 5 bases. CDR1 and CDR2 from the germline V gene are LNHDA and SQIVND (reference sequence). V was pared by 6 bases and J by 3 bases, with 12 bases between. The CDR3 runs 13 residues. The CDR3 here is CASSLGLNYEQYF. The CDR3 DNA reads TGTGCCAGTAGCCTCGGACTGAACTACGAGCAGTACTTC.